This TCR beta chain comes out of a study of T cells in tuberculosis (dated by TCRdb to 2017 to 2018). Turning to the overall study: In the study, CD1B tetramers and high-throughput TCR immunosequencing were combined to characterize T cells specific for the mycobacterial lipid antigen glucose monomycolate (GMM). Points the paper makes about the study in general: T cells binding the CD1B-GMM tetramer with low affinity may have been missed by the stringent sort gate.

About this clone: Germline and junction disagree at one end, which may indicate a read error.

PBMC were thawed, rested overnight, stained with GMM-loaded CD1B tetramer, a Live/Dead dye and anti-CD3, and then sorted on a FACS Aria II. C32 glucose monomycolate purified from Rhodococcus equi was loaded onto CD1B tetramers. Before cryopreservation, the PBMC used for tetramer sorting had been depleted of CD14-expressing monocytes for a separate study. From each donor, 95,000 to 100,000 tetramer-negative cells were sorted and were analyzed alongside the tetramer-positive cells. GMM-loaded CD1B tetramers were used to sort antigen-specific T cells from a handful of healthy South African adults. Because TCR-alpha and TCR-beta chains were sequenced unpaired, no chain pairing information was available. The immunoSEQ multiplex PCR assay was used to generate TCR libraries, with TCR-beta and/or TCR-alpha/delta assays applied to each sample. The amplified TCR libraries were sequenced on the Illumina high-throughput platform. From the authors' description of their analysis: Clustering and dimensionality reduction were performed using pairwise TCRdist distances among GMM-specific receptors from ex vivo sorted or in vitro expanded T cells. Sequence motifs defined by gene usage and CDR3 content were tested for enrichment in tetramer-positive versus tetramer-negative populations. Here the immuneACCESS table is served through TCRdb, limited to in-frame sequences with V and J called. Missing clones are a known gap in these copies; in checked studies unresolved V genes cover under half, and the rest lacks a known reason. V, J and clone size reflect that table, while D and trimming were determined from the DNA. The sample table lists 55,000 to 70,000 clones, approximately 81% of them with a count of one. Roughly 13% of the sample belongs to the ten largest clones.

CDR1 and CDR2, per the germline V gene (reference sequence), are SGHKS and YYEKEE. There are 18 amino acids in the CDR3, from cysteine to phenylalanine inclusive. CDR3 DNA is the only sequence kept; it has 54 bases, read in frame from the first base. The sample comprised CD1b-GMM tetramer-negative cells sorted from PBMCs. The cell subset or site tag for this specimen amounts to: T cells not binding CD1B-GMM tetramer, sorted from same donor. The chain was built from TRBV5-5 and TRBJ2-3, with TRBD2 tentatively as D gene (5 bases match). The TCR comes from an adult woman with latent tuberculosis. CDR3 loop: CASTLGGWETTSTDTQYF. The DNA is TGTGCCAGCACCTTGGGCGGATGGGAGACGACCAGCACAGATACGCAGTATTTT.